This entry lists 9 T cell receptor beta chains sequenced from one sample in a study of CD8 T cells in Susac syndrome. A quantity of roughly 0.5 to 1 ug RNA underwent reverse transcription using random hexamers. TCRdb itself ran the immunoSEQ multiplex PCR reads through MiXCR, one entry per CDR3 protein. The sample yields about 200,000 distinct CDR3 sequences, approximately 90% seen once. Sequencing used CD8+ T cells from PBMCs. All receptors derive from a human donor with multiple sclerosis.

This clonotype was detected only once. This chain links TRBV5-1 with TRBJ2-1; D is possibly TRBD2 (5 bases). V was trimmed by 5 bases and J by 7 bases, leaving 16 bases between them. The germline CDR1 and CDR2 sequences are SGHRS and YFSETQ. The CDR3 consists of 14 residues. CDR3 coding DNA: TGCGCCAGCAGAAGGGTAGAGGGTGTTAATGAGCAGTTCTTC. This codes for CASRRVEGVNEQFF.

The rearrangement links TRBV4-3 to TRBJ2-7; no definite D call. Germline CDR1 is LGHNA and CDR2 is YSLEER. The ends were cut back, 0 bases at V and 3 bases at J, with 12 bases in the middle. The CDR3 totals 15 residues. DNA of the CDR3: TGCGCCAGCAGCCAAGATTTCGAGTGGGTCTACGAGCAGTACTTC. Residues: CASSQDFEWVYEQYF.

This chain uses TRBV9 with TRBJ1-5, with D unresolved. Trimming took 0 bases from V and 7 from J, leaving 11 bases between them. Germline values: CDR1 SGDLS, CDR2 YYNGEE. The CDR3 is 14 amino acids. Here the CDR3 DNA reads TGTGCCAGCAGCGTAGACGAGGGAGCCCAGCCCCAGCATTTT. Residues: CASSVDEGAQPQHF.

CDR3 nucleotides: TGTGCCAGCCTAGCGGGAGAGCAGTACTTC. It yields the protein CASLAGEQYF. This chain joins TRBV2 and TRBJ2-7, with 9 bases aligning to TRBD2. This CDR3 has 10 amino acids. V trimming: 8 bases; J trimming: 7 bases; junction bases outside the gene matches: 0. CDR1 and CDR2 from the germline V gene are SNHLY and FYNNEI.

The chain links TRBV6-5 to TRBJ2-1; 10 bases agree with TRBD2. Unmatched junction bases numbered 11, after V lost 4 bases and J lost 5 bases. Germline V gives CDR1 MNHEY, CDR2 SVGAGI. This CDR3 comprises 17 residues. CDR3 sequence (DNA): TGTGCCAGCAGTTCCTCCCCCACTAGCGGGGTAGACAATGAGCAGTTCTTC. This translates into CASSSSPTSGVDNEQFF.

V usage is TRBV7-2 and J usage is TRBJ2-7; D gene unclear. CDR1 SGHTA and CDR2 FQGNSA come from the germline V gene. This CDR3 has 17 amino acids. Trimming took 4 bases from V and 4 from J, leaving 23 bases between them. CDR3 in DNA: TGTGCCAGCAGCTCCTGGGTGTTGGACCCAGAGAGTTACGAGCAGTACTTC. It codes for CASSSWVLDPESYEQYF.

In the case of this clonotype: Relative to the germline gene, one junction end is altered; a read error may explain this. This sequence joins TRBV7-8 and TRBJ1-2, with D perhaps TRBD1 (5 bases). Germline V gives CDR1 SGHVS, CDR2 FQNEAQ. This CDR3 contains 14 residues. The CDR3 bases are TGTGCCAGCAGTTTAGGGACGGGAGGGAGAGGCTACACCTTC. Protein product: CASSLGTGGRGYTF.

The CDR3 nucleotides read TGTGCCTGGGACCAAGCGGGCGATACGCAGTATTTT. Its translation is CAWDQAGDTQYF. The V call is TRBV30, the J call TRBJ2-3; D is perhaps TRBD2 (6 bases). Trimming took 5 bases from V and 6 from J, leaving 12 bases between them. Looked up from germline, CDR1 is GTSNPN and CDR2 is SVGIG (reference sequence). The CDR3 has 12 residues.

This sequence joins TRBV7-9 and TRBJ1-1, with D unclear. The germline gives CDR1 SEHNR, CDR2 FQNEAQ (reference sequence). The CDR3 has 11 residues. V was pared by 6 bases and J by 7 bases, with 9 bases between. The CDR3 sequence is CASRGNGEAFF. CDR3 nucleotides: TGTGCCAGCAGGGGCAACGGTGAAGCTTTCTTT.